This TCR beta chain appears in the sequencing data of a study of CD8 T cells in Susac syndrome. RNA, at about 0.5 to 1 ug, was reverse transcribed with random hexamers. TCRdb re-derived calls from the immunoSEQ multiplex PCR reads in MiXCR, one entry per CDR3 protein. The sample has 50,000 to 65,000 distinct CDR3 sequences, about 92% seen once. Looked up from germline, CDR1 is MGHRA and CDR2 is YSYEKL. V shed 3 bases, J shed 5 bases, and the junction held 8 bases outside the gene matches. This CDR3 contains 16 residues. The sequence came from a human donor in good health. The V and J genes are TRBV4-1 and TRBJ2-3, with 10 bases lining up with TRBD2. The specimen sequenced was CD8+ T cells from PBMCs. The CDR3 sequence: CASSQALAGWGDTQYF. CDR3 nucleotides: TGCGCCAGCAGCCAGGCACTAGCGGGGTGGGGAGATACGCAGTATTTT.